These T cell receptor beta chains were read from a single sample in a study of blood T cell repertoires in COVID-19. Clones were read by immunoSEQ multiplex PCR, and TCRdb kept only the in-frame ones, dropping some. Of a few hundred thousand clones in the sample, approximately 86% are singletons; the top ten hold around 3.2%. The sequenced sample was peripheral blood. These receptors all come from a woman aged 18-29 years with acute or convalescent COVID-19. The CDR3 runs from the conserved cysteine through the conserved F or W. D genes are given only for firm matches.

>TRBD2|TRBJ2-5|TRBV6-5
CASRTSGETQYF
>.|TRBJ1-2|TRBV18
CASSPEGHPYGYTF
>TRBD2|TRBJ2-1|TRBV9
CASSSTAGLAGVQFF
>.|TRBJ2-5|TRBV28
CASSFFKLLGPGKETQYF
>TRBD2|TRBJ2-3|TRBV5-1
CASSLAALAGRTDTQYF
>.|TRBJ1-2|TRBV19
CASSLTGAGYTF
>.|TRBJ1-5|TRBV28
CASSLGTDNQPQHF
>.|TRBJ2-6|TRBV28
CASTGPGGRSGANVLTF
>.|TRBJ2-1|TRBV6-2/TRBV6-3
CASSYPGLTVSYNEQFF
>TRBD2|TRBJ2-1|TRBV5-6
CASSRRPSGSDEQFF
>TRBD1|TRBJ1-5|TRBV6-5
CASSYSRTGGDWPQHF